The present entry profiles one TCR beta chain with its context. The antigen is undetermined. Trimming removed 3 bases from V and 1 base from J, with 12 bases in between. The CDR3 length is 15 residues. The germline V gene encodes CDR1 SEHNR and CDR2 FQNEAQ (reference sequence). The source of the sample is a study of CD8 T cells in ankylosing spondylitis. Study observations and caveats: Reported data indicate significant enrichment of disease-linked clones within matched ankylosing spondylitis synovial fluid. Disease-linked clones proved CD8+ and comparatively uncommon in peripheral blood. Typical of ankylosing spondylitis blood, it appeared, was a TCR beta motif of roughly eight highly homologous variants.

The TCR beta libraries were generated through quantitative 5'-RACE incorporating molecular barcodes. Each CDR3 protein gets one entry after TCRdb re-called the 5' RACE reads with MiXCR. The sample has a few hundred thousand distinct CDR3 sequences; roughly 22% are singletons. The clonotype originates from a male donor with ankylosing spondylitis or in good health (not recorded which). This sequence joins TRBV7-9 and TRBJ2-5; D gene uncertain. The sequenced material came from blood, either unsorted or a sorted T cell fraction (not recorded which). The CDR3 DNA reads TGTGCCAGCAGCTTGGGTCCGGACCTCCAAGAGACCCAGTACTTC. It is translated as CASSLGPDLQETQYF.